Listed here are 12 T cell receptor beta chains from one sample, sequenced in a study of blood T cell repertoires in COVID-19. Sequenced by immunoSEQ multiplex PCR; TCRdb stores in-frame clones only, minus some. The table lists about 110,000 clones, about 80% of them singletons. Sequenced: peripheral blood. The receptors shown here come from a man in his 70s with acute or convalescent COVID-19.

The genes are TRBV9 and TRBJ2-7; possible D gene TRBD2, 5 bases. Germline V gives CDR1 SGDLS, CDR2 YYNGEE. V lost 3 bases to trimming and J lost 6 bases, with 19 bases between them. This CDR3 region has 15 residues. The CDR3 is CASSAEASGLGEQYF. The CDR3 DNA is TGTGCCAGCAGCGCGGAGGCGTCCGGCCTGGGCGAGCAGTACTTC. Complete variable domain (other parts from reference TRBV9 and TRBJ2-7): DSGVTQTPKHLITATGQRVTLRCSPRSGDLSVYWYQQSLDQGLQFLIQYYNGEERAKGNILERFSAQQFPDLHSELNLSSLELGDSALYFCASSAEASGLGEQYFGPGTRLTVT.

The J gene is TRBJ1-4, the V gene TRBV3-1 (or the pseudogene TRBV3-2), with D perhaps TRBD1 (6 bases). CDR3 length: 17 amino acids. Trimming left V 3 bases short and J 4 bases short, with 18 bases between. Per the germline V gene, CDR1 is LGHDT and CDR2 is YNNKEL (reference sequence). The DNA for the CDR3 is TGTGCCAGCAGCCAGATTCCCCAGGGGTCAGATAATGAAAAACTGTTTTTT. Encoded protein: CASSQIPQGSDNEKLFF.

The gene calls are TRBV11-2 and TRBJ2-1; 10 bases are shared with TRBD1. Germline CDR1 SGHAT, CDR2 FQNNGV. Trimming cost V 5 bases and J 9 bases; bases outside gene matches: 7. The CDR3 contains 14 residues. CDR3 DNA: TGTGCCAGCAGCATAAAGACAGGGGGCGGTGAGCAGTTCTTC. Protein product: CASSIKTGGGEQFF.

This chain joins TRBV5-1 and TRBJ2-2; D perhaps matches TRBD2 (6 bases). The germline V gene has CDR1 SGHRS and CDR2 YFSETQ. CDR3 size: 15 residues. V was shortened by 2 bases and J by 6 bases, with 14 bases between the two germline ends. CDR3 loop: CASSLGTVRAGELFF. The CDR3 DNA reads TGCGCCAGCAGCTTAGGGACTGTAAGAGCCGGGGAGCTGTTTTTT.

The chain has TRBV25-1 and TRBJ1-1; the D is unclear. The V end was cut by 1 base, the J end by 8 bases, with 8 bases between. The germline V gene encodes CDR1 MGHDK and CDR2 SYGVNS. The CDR3 length is 12 residues. CDR3 in DNA: TGTGCCAGCAGTGAATCTAGGAGGGAAGCTTTCTTT. It translates to CASSESRREAFF.

The chain couples TRBV3-1 (or the pseudogene TRBV3-2) to TRBJ1-1; D perhaps matches TRBD1 (5 bases). Germline V gene sequence: CDR1 LGHDT, CDR2 YNNKEL (reference sequence). Trimming removed 6 bases at V and 4 bases at J, with 6 bases between. The CDR3 totals 11 residues. Here the CDR3 reads CASSDSTEAFF. In nucleotides, the CDR3 is TGTGCCAGCAGTGACAGCACTGAAGCTTTCTTT.

The CDR3 region is CATRTRIGTGRGAQYF. The CDR3 nucleotides read TGTGCCACCAGAACTAGGATCGGGACAGGGAGAGGCGCGCAGTACTTC. The chain recombines TRBV19 with TRBJ2-7, with 9 positions matching TRBD1. Germline V gene data show CDR1 as LNHDA and CDR2 as SQIVND (reference sequence). J gave up 9 bases and V 10 bases, and 22 bases lay outside the gene matches. This CDR3 comprises 16 residues.

The V gene is TRBV6-5, the J gene TRBJ1-5; 7 positions match TRBD1. CDR1 is MNHEY and CDR2 is SVGAGI in the germline V gene. This CDR3 region has 14 residues. After removal of 9 bases from V and 5 bases from J, the junction contained 10 bases not matched to a gene. The CDR3 coding sequence is TGTGCCAGTCGGAAAAACAGGGGAGATCAGCCCCAGCATTTT. Its protein is CASRKNRGDQPQHF.

The chain employs TRBV3-1 (or the pseudogene TRBV3-2) and TRBJ1-5; D ambiguous. The V gene lost 1 base and the J gene lost 0 bases, with 7 bases spanning the gap. The CDR3 spans 15 residues. Per the germline V gene, CDR1 is LGHDT and CDR2 is YNNKEL (reference sequence). This CDR3 reads CASSQGGHSNQPQHF. The CDR3 region has the DNA TGTGCCAGCAGCCAAGGAGGGCATAGCAATCAGCCCCAGCATTTT.

This chain connects TRBV29-1 to TRBJ1-5; 7 nucleotides agree with TRBD1. The length of the CDR3 is 12 residues. CDR1 and CDR2 from the germline V gene are SQVTM and ANQGSEA. V gave up 7 bases and J gave up 5 bases; unmatched junction bases: 5. The DNA for the CDR3 is TGCAGCGCTTTCACAGGGGATCAGCCCCAGCATTTT. Translation gives CSAFTGDQPQHF.

The chain has TRBV11-2 and TRBJ2-7, with 7 bases aligning to TRBD1. Germline V gives CDR1 SGHAT, CDR2 FQNNGV. Trimming took 5 bases from V and 5 from J; bases not matched to a gene: 12. The CDR3 length is 15 residues. CDR3 loop: CASSPIPRDSHEQYF. CDR3 in DNA: TGTGCCAGCAGCCCAATACCCCGGGACAGCCACGAGCAGTACTTC.

The V call is TRBV12-3 or TRBV12-4, the J call TRBJ1-4, with D possibly being TRBD1 (5 bases). This CDR3 spans 13 amino acids. Trimming pared 5 bases from V and 6 bases from J, leaving 10 bases between. CDR3 DNA sequence: TGTGCCAGCAGTCCAGGGTCACATGAAAAACTGTTTTTT. Its protein product is CASSPGSHEKLFF.